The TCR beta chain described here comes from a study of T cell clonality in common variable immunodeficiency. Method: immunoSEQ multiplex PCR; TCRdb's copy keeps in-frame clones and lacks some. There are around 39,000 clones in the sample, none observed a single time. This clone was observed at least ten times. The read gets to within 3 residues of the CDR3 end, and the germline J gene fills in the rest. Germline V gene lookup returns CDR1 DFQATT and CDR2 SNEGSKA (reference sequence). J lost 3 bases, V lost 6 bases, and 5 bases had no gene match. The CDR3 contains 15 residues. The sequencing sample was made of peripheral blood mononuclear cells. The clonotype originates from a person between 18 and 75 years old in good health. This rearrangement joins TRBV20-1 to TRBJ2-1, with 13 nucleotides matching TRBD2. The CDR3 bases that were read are TGCAGTGCGGCAGGGACTAGCGGGAACTACAATGAG. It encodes CSAAGTSGNYNE. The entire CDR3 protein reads CSAAGTSGNYNEQFF.